These 12 T cell receptor beta chains came from one sample sequenced in a study of shared clonotypes between healthy human individuals (dated by TCRdb to 2019 to 2021). Libraries were prepared through the immunoSEQ multiplex PCR assay. The table comes from immuneACCESS by way of TCRdb, which keeps in-frame sequences with V and J called. Part of the clones is missing from these tables; in studies checked, under half for an unresolved V gene and the rest for unknown reasons. The sample table records roughly 2,500,000 clones; more than 85% of these occur just once. Approximately 0.37% of the sample lies in the top ten. Sequenced: naive CD4+ T cells from PBMCs. The cell subset or site label of this sample denotes: CD45RA+ positively selected. The source of these receptors is a man aged 18-30 years in good health. Some clones in this sample may be carry-over from other donors' samples.

This clone showed up just once. This chain connects TRBV10-3 to TRBJ1-1, with TRBD1 as a possible D gene (5 bases). This CDR3 is 18 amino acids long. V lost 0 bases and J lost 0, with 17 bases in between. Germline CDR1 ENHRY, CDR2 SYGVKD. CDR3 sequence (DNA): TGTGCCATCAGTGAGTCGAACAGGAGAGAATCCATGAACACTGAAGCTTTCTTT. This gives the protein CAISESNRRESMNTEAFF.

This chain joins TRBV28 and TRBJ1-2, with a tentative D call TRBD1 (6 bases). V was clipped by 3 bases and J by 7 bases, with 9 bases between them. The CDR3 extends over 12 amino acids. Germline lookup yields CDR1 MDHEN and CDR2 SYDVKM. The CDR3 reads CASSFRQAGYTF. CDR3 DNA sequence: TGTGCCAGCAGTTTCCGACAGGCTGGCTACACCTTC.

This clone has just one count. In DNA form, the CDR3 reads TGTGCCAGCAGCCACGGGGGGGCCCAAGAGACCCAGTACTTC. Its protein is CASSHGGAQETQYF. The chain employs TRBV7-3 and TRBJ2-5, with TRBD2 matching over 8 bases. V gave up 5 bases and J gave up 1 base; unmatched junction bases: 3. Germline assignment: CDR1 SGHTA and CDR2 FQGTGA. There are 14 residues in the CDR3.

The chain uses TRBV28 and TRBJ2-6; TRBD2 is a possible D gene (5 bases). The V gene's germline CDR1 is MDHEN and CDR2 SYDVKM. The V end was cut by 5 bases, the J end by 0 bases, with 17 bases between. This CDR3 has 18 amino acids. DNA for the CDR3: TGTGCCAGCAGTGGCGAGCGGATTTCAATCTCTGGGGCCAACGTCCTGACTTTC. Translated: CASSGERISISGANVLTF.

The rearrangement joins TRBV15 to TRBJ2-5, with D possibly being TRBD1 (6 bases). This CDR3 is built from 13 residues. The germline V gene encodes CDR1 LNHNV and CDR2 YYDKDF (reference sequence). Trimming left V 3 bases short and J 7 bases short, with 12 bases between. The CDR3: CATSSDRSLTQYF. The CDR3 DNA follows: TGTGCCACCAGCAGCGACAGGAGTTTGACCCAGTACTTC.

The chain has TRBV7-6 and TRBJ2-1; 11 nucleotides line up with TRBD2. The V gene end was trimmed by 4 bases and the J gene end by 4 bases; junction bases not matched to a gene: 3. The CDR3 spans 15 residues. The germline V gene has CDR1 SGHVS and CDR2 FNYEAQ. Here the CDR3 reads CASSSTSGRYNEQFF. The CDR3 DNA sequence: TGTGCCAGCAGCTCCACTAGCGGGAGATACAATGAGCAGTTCTTC. Full variable domain (remainder filled in from reference TRBV7-6 and TRBJ2-1): GAGVSQSPRYKVTKRGQDVALRCDPISGHVSLYWYRQALGQGPEFLTYFNYEAQQDKSGLPNDRFSAERPEGSISTLTIQRTEQRDSAMYRCASSSTSGRYNEQFFGPGTRLTVL.

The J gene is TRBJ2-7, the V gene TRBV29-1, with D hard to call. The CDR3 is 11 amino acids. V shed 1 base and J shed 3 bases, with 4 bases lying between them. From germline, CDR1 is SQVTM and CDR2 ANQGSEA. The CDR3 DNA is TGCAGCGTTGAAGTCCTCTACGAGCAGTACTTC. It yields the protein CSVEVLYEQYF.

The CDR3 is CASSLALNEKLFF. For the CDR3, the DNA is TGTGCCAGCAGCTTGGCCCTGAATGAAAAACTGTTTTTT. This rearrangement joins TRBV5-4 to TRBJ1-4; D gene ambiguous. From germline, CDR1 is SGHNT and CDR2 YYREEE (reference sequence). CDR3 length: 13 residues. V was trimmed by 0 bases and J by 5 bases, leaving 5 bases between them.

The chain recombines TRBV15 with TRBJ1-1; D gene uncertain. V lost 5 bases to trimming and J lost 1 base, with 8 bases between them. The CDR3 sequence is 13 residues long. Germline lookup yields CDR1 LNHNV and CDR2 YYDKDF (reference sequence). CDR3 sequence (DNA): TGTGCCACCAGCGGATTAGAGAACACTGAAGCTTTCTTT. This translates into CATSGLENTEAFF.

About this clone: The same CDR3 also results from other DNA sequences found in this sample. This rearrangement joins TRBV28 to TRBJ1-4, with 10 positions matching TRBD1. The CDR3 extends over 14 amino acids. The V gene's germline CDR1 is MDHEN and CDR2 SYDVKM. Unmatched junction bases numbered 1, after V lost 5 bases and J lost 4 bases. The CDR3: CASSRTGGNEKLFF. For the CDR3, the DNA is TGTGCCAGCAGTCGGACAGGGGGTAATGAAAAACTGTTTTTT.

The rearrangement uses TRBV28 and TRBJ1-2; a possible D gene is TRBD1 (6 bases). The V gene's germline CDR1 is MDHEN and CDR2 SYDVKM. Trimming cost V 7 bases and J 5 bases, with 20 bases left between them. CDR3 size: 15 residues. The CDR3 spells CASTERRGSGYGYTF. In DNA form, the CDR3 reads TGTGCCAGCACCGAACGCAGGGGATCGGGATATGGCTACACCTTC.

The rearrangement joins TRBV4-2 to TRBJ1-4, with 8 positions matching TRBD1. The CDR3 extends over 15 amino acids. CDR1 is LGHNA and CDR2 is YNFKEQ in the germline V gene. V lost 7 bases, J lost 4 bases, and 8 bases stayed unmatched. This chain's CDR3 is CASTRFRGRNEKLFF. Here the CDR3 DNA reads TGTGCCAGCACCCGATTCAGGGGGCGTAATGAAAAACTGTTTTTT.